The 27 T cell receptor beta chains below all came from one sample that was sequenced in a study of tumor-infiltrating lymphocytes in localized non-small cell lung cancer. The method was immunoSEQ multiplex PCR; TCRdb's version includes in-frame clones alone and lacks a portion of them. The data show about 12,000 clones, nearly 85% seen once. Sequenced material: uninvolved lung tissue not adjacent to the tumor. The receptors were sampled from a human donor with non-small cell lung cancer.

The chain employs TRBV4-3 and TRBJ2-6; D is possibly TRBD1 (6 bases). The V gene lost 1 base and the J gene lost 0 bases, with 19 bases spanning the gap. Germline V gene sequence: CDR1 LGHNA, CDR2 YSLEER. This CDR3 contains 20 residues. This CDR3 is CASSQASGVQALSGANVLTF. As DNA, the CDR3 is TGCGCCAGCAGCCAAGCCTCAGGGGTCCAGGCCCTCTCTGGGGCCAACGTCCTGACTTTC.

This clone showed up just a few times. The chain links TRBV10-3 to TRBJ2-1; TRBD2 aligns across 10 bases. Germline assignment: CDR1 ENHRY and CDR2 SYGVKD. J was trimmed by 10 bases and V by 4 bases; bases with no gene match: 10. CDR3 length: 15 amino acids. The CDR3 loop is CAISGPSLAGEEQFF. In DNA form, the CDR3 reads TGTGCCATCAGTGGACCCTCCCTAGCGGGGGAGGAGCAGTTCTTC.

The chain has TRBV15 and TRBJ2-1; D uncertain. The CDR3 is made up of 12 amino acids. CDR1 and CDR2 (germline): LNHNV, YYDKDF (reference sequence). Trimming cost V 9 bases and J 6 bases, with 12 bases left between them. CDR3 region: CATGDFLNEQFF. The DNA of the CDR3 is TGTGCCACTGGGGATTTCCTCAATGAGCAGTTCTTC.

This clone has just one count. J is TRBJ2-7 and V is TRBV4-3; 7 bases match TRBD2. V shed 0 bases, J shed 4 bases, and the junction held 6 bases outside the gene matches. Germline CDR1 reads LGHNA; CDR2 reads YSLEER. This CDR3 is 15 amino acids long. This CDR3 reads CASSQEGGGQYEQYF. CDR3 bases: TGCGCCAGCAGCCAAGAGGGCGGGGGTCAATACGAGCAGTACTTC.

This chain uses TRBV7-6 with TRBJ1-4; D is undetermined. V gave up 5 bases and J gave up 7 bases, with 11 bases separating them. Per the germline V gene, CDR1 is SGHVS and CDR2 is FNYEAQ. The CDR3 extends over 13 amino acids. This CDR3 is CASSPHGGEKLFF. The CDR3 nucleotides read TGTGCCAGCAGCCCCCATGGCGGTGAAAAACTGTTTTTT. Variable domain in full (rest from reference TRBV7-6 and TRBJ1-4): GAGVSQSPRYKVTKRGQDVALRCDPISGHVSLYWYRQALGQGPEFLTYFNYEAQQDKSGLPNDRFSAERPEGSISTLTIQRTEQRDSAMYRCASSPHGGEKLFFGSGTQLSVL.

Written as DNA, the CDR3 is TGTGCCTGGAGTGTAGCCCGACATGTTAGCCGCAATCAGCCCCAGCATTTT. It translates to CAWSVARHVSRNQPQHF. This chain uses TRBV30 with TRBJ1-5; no clear D gene. CDR3 size: 17 residues. Germline-derived CDR1 and CDR2 are GTSNPN and SVGIG (reference sequence). V was shortened by 0 bases and J by 2 bases, with 17 bases between the two germline ends.

The rearrangement uses TRBV7-6 and TRBJ1-4, with 9 bases aligning to TRBD1. Germline V gene sequence: CDR1 SGHVS, CDR2 FNYEAQ. The CDR3 is 15 amino acids. The trim removed 3 bases at V and 8 bases at J, leaving 7 bases unmatched. CDR3 nucleotide sequence: TGTGCCAGCAGCTTTACCTCAGGGACAGGGGAAAAACTGTTTTTT. Its protein product is CASSFTSGTGEKLFF.

The chain has TRBV4-3 and TRBJ1-1; 9 bases are a match to TRBD1. This CDR3 comprises 17 residues. Germline CDR1 LGHNA, CDR2 YSLEER. With 3 bases clipped from V and 0 bases from J, the junction kept 8 bases outside the gene matches. Here the CDR3 reads CASSQDWGTGMNTEAFF. In DNA form, the CDR3 reads TGCGCCAGCAGCCAGGATTGGGGGACAGGGATGAACACTGAAGCTTTCTTT.

The V and J genes are TRBV28 and TRBJ2-2; D perhaps matches TRBD1 (6 bases). This CDR3 contains 14 residues. The germline V gene has CDR1 MDHEN and CDR2 SYDVKM. V was trimmed by 6 bases and J by 1 base, leaving 9 bases between them. CDR3 DNA sequence: TGTGCCAGCAGCGAACAGGGGAACACCGGGGAGCTGTTTTTT. Encoded protein: CASSEQGNTGELFF.

V is TRBV9 and J is TRBJ2-1; D possibly matches TRBD1 or TRBD2 (5 bases each). Germline V gene data show CDR1 as SGDLS and CDR2 as YYNGEE. CDR3 length equals 16 residues. V was clipped by 0 bases and J by 5 bases, with 15 bases between them. DNA for the CDR3: TGTGCCAGCAGCGTAGCCGGGGCTGGTGGTGACAATGAGCAGTTCTTC. Translating it yields CASSVAGAGGDNEQFF.

The V call is TRBV19, the J call TRBJ2-3, with TRBD2 matching 12 bases. Trimming cost V 5 bases and J 2 bases; bases outside gene matches: 2. The CDR3 spans 15 residues. Germline V gene sequence: CDR1 LNHDA, CDR2 SQIVND (reference sequence). The chain's CDR3 is CASSRLAGDTDTQYF. The CDR3 DNA reads as TGTGCCAGTAGTCGACTAGCGGGGGACACAGATACGCAGTATTTT.

This chain joins TRBV4-3 and TRBJ2-6; 10 bases are a match to TRBD1. J gave up 0 bases and V 4 bases, and 12 bases lay outside the gene matches. Per germline, CDR1 LGHNA and CDR2 YSLEER. This CDR3 spans 20 amino acids. CDR3 protein: CASSPVYSGTGVSGANVLTF. The DNA of the CDR3 is TGCGCCAGCAGCCCCGTTTACTCCGGGACAGGGGTCTCTGGGGCCAACGTCCTGACTTTC.

CDR3 sequence (DNA): TGTGCCAGCAGTGAAGCTGGGGGCAGGGCCTTCACCGGGCCCCAGCATTTT. This gives the protein CASSEAGGRAFTGPQHF. The genes are TRBV6-1 and TRBJ1-5; possible D gene TRBD1, 6 bases. The CDR3 sequence is 17 residues long. V was shortened by 0 bases and J by 9 bases, with 21 bases between the two germline ends. Germline lookup yields CDR1 MNHNS and CDR2 SASEGT.

CDR3 in DNA: TGTGCCAGCAGCTTAATGGCTGAGATCTCTGGAAACACCATATATTTT. Translating gives CASSLMAEISGNTIYF. The rearrangement joins TRBV7-6 to TRBJ1-3; D is ambiguous. This CDR3 has 16 amino acids. With 2 bases removed from V and 0 bases from J, the gap between germline ends came to 11 bases. CDR1 is SGHVS, CDR2 FNYEAQ, per germline. Using reference TRBV7-6 and TRBJ1-3 for the parts outside the CDR3, the full variable domain is GAGVSQSPRYKVTKRGQDVALRCDPISGHVSLYWYRQALGQGPEFLTYFNYEAQQDKSGLPNDRFSAERPEGSISTLTIQRTEQRDSAMYRCASSLMAEISGNTIYFGEGSWLTVV.

The genes are TRBV6-5 and TRBJ1-4; D may be TRBD1 (5 bases). The CDR3 contains 13 residues. The V gene's germline CDR1 is MNHEY and CDR2 SVGAGI. Trimming shortened V by 2 bases and J by 5 bases, and 6 bases separated the two germline ends. The CDR3 region is CASSYDRNEKLFF. In DNA, the CDR3 is TGTGCCAGCAGTTACGACAGAAATGAAAAACTGTTTTTT.

This clone was detected once. The genes are TRBV9 and TRBJ2-7; D ambiguous. The V end was cut by 4 bases, the J end by 1 base, with 12 bases between. Germline V CDR1 and CDR2: SGDLS, YYNGEE. This CDR3 is built from 14 residues. Here the CDR3 reads CASSPNSRSYEQYF. The CDR3 DNA is TGTGCCAGCAGCCCCAACAGCCGATCCTACGAGCAGTACTTC. Drawing the rest from reference TRBV9 and TRBJ2-7, the complete variable domain is DSGVTQTPKHLITATGQRVTLRCSPRSGDLSVYWYQQSLDQGLQFLIQYYNGEERAKGNILERFSAQQFPDLHSELNLSSLELGDSALYFCASSPNSRSYEQYFGPGTRLTVT.

The chain is built from TRBV5-6 and TRBJ1-2, with 9 bases lining up with TRBD1. J was trimmed by 6 bases and V by 4 bases; bases with no gene match: 4. CDR1 and CDR2 from the germline V gene are SGHDT and YYEEEE. CDR3 length: 13 amino acids. The CDR3 DNA follows: TGTGCCAGCAGCCCAAGGACAGGGGATGGCTACACCTTC. It codes for CASSPRTGDGYTF.

The chain recombines TRBV9 with TRBJ2-3; D gene ambiguous. The germline V gene encodes CDR1 SGDLS and CDR2 YYNGEE. Trimming pared 3 bases from V and 4 bases from J, leaving 9 bases between. The CDR3 contains 13 residues. For the CDR3, the DNA is TGTGCCAGCAGCGGCCCCGGCCCAGATACGCAGTATTTT. This translates into CASSGPGPDTQYF. Supplemented by reference TRBV9 and TRBJ2-3, the full variable domain reads DSGVTQTPKHLITATGQRVTLRCSPRSGDLSVYWYQQSLDQGLQFLIQYYNGEERAKGNILERFSAQQFPDLHSELNLSSLELGDSALYFCASSGPGPDTQYFGPGTRLTVL.

The chain combines TRBV4-3 with TRBJ1-3; D is unclear. Germline-derived CDR1 and CDR2 are LGHNA and YSLEER. There are 13 residues in the CDR3. V shed 0 bases and J shed 16 bases, with 16 bases lying between them. CDR3 nucleotides: TGCGCCAGCAGCCAAGATCCCGCAGGCGTTAACTATTTT. It is translated as CASSQDPAGVNYF.

CDR3 nucleotide sequence: TGTGCCAGCAGCTTAGGGGACAGGGGTTTGGGCTACACCTTC. This codes for CASSLGDRGLGYTF. The chain has TRBV7-8 and TRBJ1-2, with 10 bases identical to TRBD1. V lost 1 base to trimming and J lost 8 bases; unmatched junction nucleotides: 4. The CDR3 has 14 residues. CDR1 is SGHVS, CDR2 FQNEAQ, per germline. The variable domain in full, with the rest retrieved from reference TRBV7-8 and TRBJ1-2, is GAGVSQSPRYKVAKRGQDVALRCDPISGHVSLFWYQQALGQGPEFLTYFQNEAQLDKSGLPSDRFFAERPEGSVSTLKIQRTQQEDSAVYLCASSLGDRGLGYTFGSGTRLTVV.

V usage is TRBV4-1 and J usage is TRBJ2-6; D gene unclear. This CDR3 has 19 amino acids. Between the trimmed V and J ends, which lost 0 bases and 3 bases, there was a span of 18 bases. Germline assignment: CDR1 MGHRA and CDR2 YSYEKL. CDR3 sequence: CASSQETVGFLSGANVLTF. As DNA, the CDR3 is TGCGCCAGCAGCCAAGAAACAGTAGGTTTCCTAAGTGGGGCCAACGTCCTGACTTTC.

The gene calls are TRBV5-1 and TRBJ1-2; TRBD1 agrees at 9 bases. The V segment lost 4 bases and the J segment 5 bases; nucleotides outside the gene matches: 9. The CDR3 sequence is 15 residues long. Germline V gene lookup returns CDR1 SGHRS and CDR2 YFSETQ. The chain's CDR3 is CASSGGQGFLYGYTF. The CDR3 DNA is TGCGCCAGCAGCGGGGGACAGGGATTTTTGTATGGCTACACCTTC.

V gene TRBV11-3 combines with J gene TRBJ2-1, with 8 bases matching TRBD1. This CDR3 spans 13 amino acids. The germline CDR1 and CDR2 sequences are SGHNT and YENEEA. Losses at the gene ends were 8 bases for V and 2 bases for J; bases not matched to a gene: 2. CDR3 sequence: CASHRGTYNEQFF. The CDR3 DNA is TGTGCCAGCCACAGGGGGACCTACAATGAGCAGTTCTTC.

This clone was picked up one time. V gene TRBV5-1 combines with J gene TRBJ1-1; 10 bases map to TRBD1. In germline, CDR1 is SGHRS, CDR2 YFSETQ. The CDR3 length is 18 residues. Losses at the gene ends were 0 bases for V and 1 base for J; bases not matched to a gene: 9. CDR3 amino acids: CASSLERGTGARNTEAFF. The CDR3 bases are TGCGCCAGCAGCTTGGAGCGGGGGACAGGGGCCAGGAACACTGAAGCTTTCTTT.

The rearrangement links TRBV7-7 to TRBJ2-5, with D maybe TRBD2 (5 bases). The CDR3 spans 16 residues. Trimming left V 5 bases short and J 2 bases short, with 18 bases between. In germline, CDR1 is SSHAT, CDR2 FNYEAQ (reference sequence). CDR3 bases: TGTGCCAGCAGCCAAAGCGGACTCGGATCTCAAGAGACCCAGTACTTC. Protein sequence: CASSQSGLGSQETQYF. The full variable domain, with the rest looked up from reference TRBV7-7 and TRBJ2-5, is GAGVSQSPRYKVTKRGQDVTLRCDPISSHATLYWYQQALGQGPEFLTYFNYEAQPDKSGLPSDRFSAERPEGSISTLTIQRTEQRDSAMYRCASSQSGLGSQETQYFGPGTRLLVL.

The rearrangement uses TRBV21-1 and TRBJ2-5; TRBD2 is the table's D call and was not checked against the DNA. TRBV21-1 is described as a pseudogene. CDR3 length equals 19 residues. The CDR3 coding sequence is TGTGCCAGCAGCAAAATTGTGGGTATTGGGGAGGACACTCAAGAGACCCAGTACTTC. It is translated as CASSKIVGIGEDTQETQYF.

A few counts support this clone. Distinct nucleotide sequences in the sample also encode this CDR3. This rearrangement joins TRBV5-1 to TRBJ2-3; TRBD1 matches at 8 bases. The CDR3 is 15 residues long. Per germline, CDR1 SGHRS and CDR2 YFSETQ. With 0 bases clipped from V and 0 bases from J, the junction kept 0 bases outside the gene matches. CDR3 sequence: CASSLGQGSTDTQYF. CDR3 DNA: TGCGCCAGCAGCTTGGGACAGGGGAGCACAGATACGCAGTATTTT.